This is a list of T cell receptor beta chains from one sample in a study of blood T cell repertoires in COVID-19. Profiled with immunoSEQ multiplex PCR; TCRdb holds only in-frame clones, not every one. The sample gives about 140,000 clones, nearly 80% of which show up once; around 2.9% is in the top ten. Input material: PBMCs or T cells enriched from blood (not recorded which). These TCRs come from a woman in her fifties or sixties who had recovered from COVID-19. Each CDR3 is given with its conserved first and last residue. The D gene is left open where the match is weak. Clone size is stated in some rows and not others, as once, few, many or a class when expanded.

V: TRBV6-5; J: TRBJ1-3; size: .; D: .; CDR3: CASKPGTSGNTIYF; DNA: TGTGCCAGCAAACCCGGGACATCTGGAAACACCATATATTTT
V: TRBV10-2; J: TRBJ1-1; size: .; D: .; CDR3: CASSERAGLNTEAFF; DNA: TGCGCCAGCAGTGAGAGGGCGGGATTGAACACTGAAGCTTTCTTT
V: TRBV5-4; J: TRBJ1-1; size: .; D: TRBD1; CDR3: CASSPSRDRGRLTEAFF; DNA: TGTGCCAGCAGCCCCAGCCGGGACAGGGGACGGTTAACTGAAGCTTTCTTT
V: TRBV19; J: TRBJ1-4; size: .; D: TRBD1; CDR3: CASSRRQGSGDEKLFF; DNA: TGTGCCAGTAGTCGGCGACAGGGCTCGGGGGATGAAAAACTGTTTTTT
V: TRBV11-2; J: TRBJ1-1; size: .; D: .; CDR3: CASSSISRIEAFF; DNA: TGTGCCAGCAGCTCAATCAGCAGGATTGAAGCTTTCTTT
V: TRBV27; J: TRBJ1-4; size: .; D: TRBD1; CDR3: CASSLSLGQGHEKLFF; DNA: TGTGCCAGCAGTTTATCCCTGGGACAGGGCCATGAAAAACTGTTTTTT
V: TRBV19; J: TRBJ1-1; size: .; D: .; CDR3: CASRRQISLEAFF; DNA: TGTGCCAGTCGTCGACAGATCTCCCTTGAAGCTTTCTTT
V: TRBV6-5; J: TRBJ1-1; size: .; D: .; CDR3: CASGDWTEAFF; DNA: TGTGCCAGCGGGGACTGGACTGAAGCTTTCTTT
V: TRBV28; J: TRBJ1-5; size: .; D: .; CDR3: CASTGINNQPQHF; DNA: TGTGCCAGCACAGGGATAAACAATCAGCCCCAGCATTTT
V: TRBV12-5; J: TRBJ2-2; size: once; D: TRBD2; CDR3: CASGSSRTSGSDTGELFF; DNA: TGTGCTAGTGGTTCGAGCCGGACTAGCGGGAGCGACACCGGGGAGCTGTTTTTT
V: TRBV5-1; J: TRBJ1-6; size: .; D: .; CDR3: CASSLTGRNSPLHF; DNA: TGCGCCAGCAGCTTGACAGGGAGAAATTCACCCCTCCACTTT
V: TRBV9; J: TRBJ1-3; size: .; D: TRBD1; CDR3: CASSATRDRRTGNTIYF; DNA: TGTGCCAGCAGCGCCACCCGGGACAGGAGGACTGGAAACACCATATATTTT
V: TRBV2; J: TRBJ1-5; size: .; D: .; CDR3: CASSPHRGSNQPQHF; DNA: TGTGCCAGCAGCCCCCATAGGGGGAGCAATCAGCCCCAGCATTTT
V: TRBV7-9; J: TRBJ2-7; size: .; D: TRBD1; CDR3: CASSLKGGQGAYEQYF; DNA: TGTGCCAGCAGCTTAAAAGGGGGACAGGGGGCCTACGAGCAGTACTTC
V: TRBV9; J: TRBJ2-1; size: .; D: .; CDR3: CASSVVENSYNEQFF; DNA: TGTGCCAGCAGCGTAGTCGAGAACTCCTACAATGAGCAGTTCTTC